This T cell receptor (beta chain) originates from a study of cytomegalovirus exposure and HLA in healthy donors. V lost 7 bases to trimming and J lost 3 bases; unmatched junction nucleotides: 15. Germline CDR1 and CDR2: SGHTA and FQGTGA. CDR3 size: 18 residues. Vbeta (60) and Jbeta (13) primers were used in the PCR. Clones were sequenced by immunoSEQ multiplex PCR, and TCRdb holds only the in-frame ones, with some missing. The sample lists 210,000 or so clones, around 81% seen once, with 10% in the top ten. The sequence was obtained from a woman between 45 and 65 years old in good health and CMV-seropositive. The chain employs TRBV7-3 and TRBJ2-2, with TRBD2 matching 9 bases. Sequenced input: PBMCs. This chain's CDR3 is CASTHLWRGGRYTGELFF. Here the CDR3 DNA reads TGTGCCAGCACCCATCTCTGGCGGGGGGGCAGATACACCGGGGAGCTGTTTTTT.